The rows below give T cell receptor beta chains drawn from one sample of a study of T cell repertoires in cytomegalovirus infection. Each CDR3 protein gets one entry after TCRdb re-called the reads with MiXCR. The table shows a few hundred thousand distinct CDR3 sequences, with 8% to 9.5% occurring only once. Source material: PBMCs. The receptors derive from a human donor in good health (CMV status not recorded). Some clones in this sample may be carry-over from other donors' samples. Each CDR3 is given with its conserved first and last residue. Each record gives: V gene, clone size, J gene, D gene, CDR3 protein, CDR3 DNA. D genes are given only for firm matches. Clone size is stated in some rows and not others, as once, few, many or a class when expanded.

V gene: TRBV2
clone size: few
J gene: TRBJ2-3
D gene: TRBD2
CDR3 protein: CASTRRGLAADTDTQYF
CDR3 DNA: TGTGCCAGCACCCGGAGGGGACTAGCGGCAGACACAGATACGCAGTATTTT

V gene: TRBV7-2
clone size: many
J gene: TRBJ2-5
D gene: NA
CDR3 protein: CASSLGSGKETQYF
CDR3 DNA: TGTGCCAGCAGTCTTGGCTCTGGGAAAGAGACCCAGTACTTC

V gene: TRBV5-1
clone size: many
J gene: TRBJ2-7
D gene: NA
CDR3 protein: CASSFSGGPDEQYF
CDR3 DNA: TGCGCCAGCAGCTTTTCGGGGGGCCCCGACGAGCAGTACTTC

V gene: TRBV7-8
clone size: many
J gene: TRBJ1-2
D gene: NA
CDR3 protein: CASSLGRLSEGYTF
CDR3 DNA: TGTGCCAGCAGCTTAGGTCGCCTCTCGGAAGGCTACACCTTC

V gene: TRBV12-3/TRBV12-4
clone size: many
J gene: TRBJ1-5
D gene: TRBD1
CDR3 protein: CASSLGTGSISNQPQHF
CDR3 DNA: TGTGCCAGCAGTTTAGGGACAGGCTCTATAAGCAATCAGCCCCAGCATTTT

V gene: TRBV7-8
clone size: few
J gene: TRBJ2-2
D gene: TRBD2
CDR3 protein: CASSPRAGANTGELFF
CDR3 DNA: TGTGCCAGCAGCCCTCGGGCGGGAGCAAACACCGGGGAGCTGTTTTTT

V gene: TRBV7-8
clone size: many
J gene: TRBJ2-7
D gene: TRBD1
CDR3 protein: CASTRGGQGRSEQYF
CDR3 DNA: TGTGCCAGCACCCGGGGTGGACAGGGTAGGAGTGAGCAGTACTTC

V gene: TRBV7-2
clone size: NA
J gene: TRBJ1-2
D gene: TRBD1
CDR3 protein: CASNRRGLEDGYTF
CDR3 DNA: TGTGCCAGCAACCGCAGGGGGCTTGAAGATGGCTACACCTTC

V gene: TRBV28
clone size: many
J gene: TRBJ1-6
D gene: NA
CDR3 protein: CATYGEFNSPLHF
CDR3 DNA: TGTGCCACCTACGGCGAGTTTAATTCACCCCTCCACTTT

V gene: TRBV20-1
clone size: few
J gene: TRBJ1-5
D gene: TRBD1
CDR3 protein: CSAREGRTGRNQPQHF
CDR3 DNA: TGCAGTGCTAGAGAAGGAAGGACAGGCCGCAATCAGCCCCAGCATTTT

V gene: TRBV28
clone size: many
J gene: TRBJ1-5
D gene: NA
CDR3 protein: CASITPNQPQHF
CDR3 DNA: TGTGCCAGCATCACACCCAATCAGCCCCAGCATTTT

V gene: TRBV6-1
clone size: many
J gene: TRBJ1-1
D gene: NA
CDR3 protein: CASSEIIGVGALTEAFF
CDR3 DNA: TGTGCCAGCAGTGAGATAATCGGCGTGGGGGCGTTGACTGAAGCTTTCTTT

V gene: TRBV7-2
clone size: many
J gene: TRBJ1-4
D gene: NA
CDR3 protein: CASSLSEGLREKLFF
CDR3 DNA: TGTGCCAGCAGCTTGAGCGAGGGGCTTCGGGAAAAACTGTTTTTT

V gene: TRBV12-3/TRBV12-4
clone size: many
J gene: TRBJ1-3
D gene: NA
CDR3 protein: CASSLGAGNTIYF
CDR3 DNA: TGTGCCAGCAGTTTGGGGGCTGGAAACACCATATATTTT

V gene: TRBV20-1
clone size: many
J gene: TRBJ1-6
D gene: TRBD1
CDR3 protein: CSATKTGTGRNSPLHF
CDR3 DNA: TGCAGTGCTACCAAGACCGGGACAGGTAGAAATTCACCCCTCCACTTT

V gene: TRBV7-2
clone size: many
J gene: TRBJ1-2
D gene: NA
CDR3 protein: CASSLGGTGRHYGYTF
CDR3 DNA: TGTGCCAGCAGCTTAGGGGGAACAGGGCGACACTATGGCTACACCTTC